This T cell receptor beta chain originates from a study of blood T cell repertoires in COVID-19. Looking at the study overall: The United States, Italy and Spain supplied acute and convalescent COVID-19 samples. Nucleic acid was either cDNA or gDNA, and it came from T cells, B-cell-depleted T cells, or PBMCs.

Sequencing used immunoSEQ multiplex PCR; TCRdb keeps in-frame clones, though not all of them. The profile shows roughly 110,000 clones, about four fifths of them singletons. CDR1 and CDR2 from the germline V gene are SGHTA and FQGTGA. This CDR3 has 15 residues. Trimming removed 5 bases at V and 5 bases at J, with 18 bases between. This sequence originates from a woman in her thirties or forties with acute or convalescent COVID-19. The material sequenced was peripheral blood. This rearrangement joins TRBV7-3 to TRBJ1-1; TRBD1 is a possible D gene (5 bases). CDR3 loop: CASSLGAGMRTEAFF. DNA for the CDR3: TGTGCCAGCAGCCTAGGGGCGGGGATGAGAACTGAAGCTTTCTTT.